The T cell receptor beta chain under discussion was sequenced for a study of shared clonotypes between healthy human individuals. Points from the study as a whole: An expected dependence of interdonor clonotype sharing on sequencing depth was noted.

With respect to this clone: As yet, its antigen is unknown.

V lost 4 bases to trimming and J lost 4 bases; unmatched junction nucleotides: 11. CDR3 length equals 16 residues. Per germline, CDR1 LGHNA and CDR2 YSLEER. Several immunoSEQ 96-well plates shared each subset's DNA, each plate a replicate. Unsorted PBMC DNA was run through sequencing on ten immunoSEQ deep assay plates. Source study methods: With immunoSEQ giving junction-only sequences and no quality scores, filtering differed. Clones were read by immunoSEQ multiplex PCR, and TCRdb kept only the in-frame ones, dropping some. D and trimming were read from the DNA, whereas the V and J calls and clone size are those reported in that table. Among 450,000 to 550,000 clones listed, 79% were seen once.

The chain is built from TRBV4-3 and TRBJ2-3, with TRBD2 matching over 7 bases. The TCR sequence derives from a woman aged 40-49 years in good health. Some clones in this sample may be carry-over from other donors' samples. Sequencing input: PBMCs. The CDR3 sequence: CASSPRAGVRADTQYF. The DNA for the CDR3 is TGCGCCAGCAGCCCGAGGGCGGGAGTGAGGGCAGATACGCAGTATTTT.